This T cell receptor (beta chain) was captured in a study of cytomegalovirus exposure and HLA in healthy donors (dated by TCRdb to about 2017). Background on the whole study: According to a later analysis, one platform produced both the 120 validation repertoires and the roughly 640 repertoires of the first cohort. The study aimed to test whether cataloging public T cell receptors could reveal signatures of past pathogen exposure. Besides the first cohort of approximately 710 subjects, a separate validation cohort made up of about 120 different subjects was used. To predict cytomegalovirus infection status, the study brought together high-throughput TCR immunosequencing, statistical association of individual TCRs with disease status, and machine learning.

Donors formed part of the validation cohort, which comprised 95 to 150 subjects and was distinct from the first cohort of several hundred subjects. Relative to germline, V is missing 0 bases and J is missing 2 bases, with 2 bases of the junction outside any gene match. The CDR3 runs 15 amino acids, cysteine and phenylalanine included. Only the CDR3 region is kept as DNA, spanning 45 bases read in frame from base 1. CDR1 and CDR2 are drawn from the germline V gene (reference sequence): MNHEY, SMNVEV. Remarks on this clone: Its antigen has not been determined. No base qualities exist here, and no much larger clone lies one base off it.

Results the study describes overall, beyond this receptor: Of the cluster scores, 90% to 95% were above 0 in a later analysis, which found that TCRs clustered in the first cohort also tended to co-occur in the 95 to 150 validation repertoires. The study listed 150 to 200 TCR beta chains as associated with cytomegalovirus. In vitro tests confirmed that a few of the cytomegalovirus-associated TCR beta chains recognize cytomegalovirus antigens. The classifier was reported to diagnose cytomegalovirus status with high specificity and sensitivity in both the original and validation cohorts. Most TCR sequences were observed very rarely across donors, whereas some public TCRs were present in many individuals. The authors suggested that the approach could potentially be generalized to other disease states and immunological phenotypes. The validation cohort had no HLA typing available for a later analysis, so co-occurrence within that cohort was assessed over all 120 repertoires.

The library came from the immunoSEQ multiplex PCR assay. The authors' pipeline ran thus. A statistical classification framework was built to diagnose cytomegalovirus status from the catalog of TCR beta chain sequences. In TCRdb, the immuneACCESS table is reduced to in-frame sequences with V and J assigned. These tables do not hold every clone; where another copy was compared, an unresolved V gene accounts for under half, and the others remain unexplained. Clone size and V and J calls were adopted from that table, with D and trimming inferred from the DNA. Recorded for this sample are 200,000 to 300,000 clones; roughly 91% of them occurred a single time. Of the sample, approximately 3.1% is held by the ten largest clones.

Sequenced: PBMCs. The chain is encoded by TRBV27 joined to TRBJ2-7; TRBD2 fits 9 bases in the junction. The sequence came from a woman in her 30s in good health and CMV-seronegative. The CDR3 protein: CASSLSAGGTYEQYF. The nucleotides read TGTGCCAGCAGTTTATCCGCGGGAGGGACCTACGAGCAGTACTTC.